A single sample is the source of the 29 T cell receptor beta chains below, sequenced in a study of T cell responses to AZD1222 COVID-19 vaccine. Profiled with immunoSEQ multiplex PCR; TCRdb holds only in-frame clones, not every one. The sample records about 140,000 clones, around nine tenths being singletons. Material: peripheral blood, obtained 28 days after the second AZD1222 dose. These receptors all stem from an adult who received the AZD1222 COVID-19 vaccine.

The chain is built from TRBV5-4 and TRBJ2-5, with 10 positions matching TRBD2. The V segment lost 4 bases and the J segment 4 bases; nucleotides outside the gene matches: 10. CDR3 length: 16 amino acids. The germline CDR1 and CDR2 sequences are SGHNT and YYREEE (reference sequence). CDR3 sequence reads: CASSPPSGSGGETQYF. The CDR3 DNA is TGTGCCAGCAGCCCCCCTAGCGGGAGTGGCGGAGAGACCCAGTACTTC.

This rearrangement joins TRBV7-9 to TRBJ2-5, with D tentatively TRBD1 (6 bases). V was pared by 4 bases and J by 5 bases, with 20 bases between. CDR3 length: 16 residues. The V gene's germline CDR1 is SEHNR and CDR2 FQNEAQ (reference sequence). The CDR3 DNA sequence: TGTGCCAGCAGCTCCCAGAGCACAGGGTGGCGGGAGACCCAGTACTTC. Protein product: CASSSQSTGWRETQYF.

V is TRBV5-1 and J is TRBJ2-7, with 12 bases that match TRBD1. CDR3 size: 15 residues. J lost 6 bases, V lost 8 bases, and 12 bases had no gene match. CDR1 and CDR2 from the germline V gene are SGHRS and YFSETQ. CDR3 protein: CASPGTGGDYCEQYF. The DNA for the CDR3 is TGCGCCAGTCCCGGGACAGGGGGCGATTACTGCGAGCAGTACTTC.

The chain carries TRBV7-3 and TRBJ1-2; 8 bases map to TRBD1. J was trimmed by 0 bases and V by 2 bases; bases with no gene match: 5. Per germline, CDR1 SGHTA and CDR2 FQGTGA. The CDR3 is 16 amino acids. The CDR3 nucleotides read TGTGCCAGCAGCTTAGCAGGGGGCAGAGCTAACTATGGCTACACCTTC. It yields the protein CASSLAGGRANYGYTF.

The chain couples TRBV6-5 to TRBJ2-3; D remains unclear. Germline V gene data show CDR1 as MNHEY and CDR2 as SVGAGI. CDR3 size: 15 residues. Trimming cost V 3 bases and J 2 bases, with 12 bases left between them. The CDR3 nucleotides are TGTGCCAGCAGTTATCAAACGCCCGCCACAGATACGCAGTATTTT. Translating it yields CASSYQTPATDTQYF.

This chain joins TRBV2 and TRBJ2-3; 9 nucleotides agree with TRBD2. This CDR3 comprises 15 residues. With 8 bases clipped from V and 6 bases from J, the junction kept 12 bases outside the gene matches. Germline CDR1 is SNHLY and CDR2 is FYNNEI. The CDR3 bases are TGTGCCAGCTGTATCCTGGCGGGGGGGCGGGATACGCAGTATTTT. Its protein product is CASCILAGGRDTQYF. Full variable domain (rest looked up from reference TRBV2 and TRBJ2-3): EPEVTQTPSHQVTQMGQEVILRCVPISNHLYFYWYRQILGQKVEFLVSFYNNEISEKSEIFDDQFSVERPDGSNFTLKIRSTKLEDSAMYFCASCILAGGRDTQYFGPGTRLTVL.

Here the CDR3 DNA reads TGTGCCAGCAGCAGCAGAGCGGGCCAGCCCCAGCATTTT. Its protein product is CASSSRAGQPQHF. The chain has TRBV5-8 and TRBJ1-5; no definite D call. The germline CDR1 and CDR2 sequences are SGHTS and YDEGEE. The CDR3 covers 13 residues. V was clipped by 4 bases and J by 7 bases, with 12 bases between them.

The chain has TRBV11-2 and TRBJ2-5; D unresolved. This CDR3 comprises 12 residues. Germline CDR1 reads SGHAT; CDR2 reads FQNNGV. V lost 1 base to trimming and J lost 7 bases, with 7 bases between them. The CDR3 DNA sequence: TGTGCCAGCAGCTTAGGTCTTTGGACCCAGTACTTC. Its translation is CASSLGLWTQYF.

The rearrangement links TRBV28 to TRBJ2-1; 9 bases fit TRBD2. There are 14 residues in the CDR3. Germline values: CDR1 MDHEN, CDR2 SYDVKM. Losses at the gene ends were 3 bases for V and 6 bases for J; bases not matched to a gene: 3. Written as DNA, the CDR3 is TGTGCCAGCAGTTTCTTGACTAGCGGCAATGAGCAGTTCTTC. Amino acid sequence: CASSFLTSGNEQFF. The full variable domain, its missing parts supplied by reference TRBV28 and TRBJ2-1, is DVKVTQSSRYLVKRTGEKVFLECVQDMDHENMFWYRQDPGLGLRLIYFSYDVKMKEKGDIPEGYSVSREKKERFSLILESASTNQTSMYLCASSFLTSGNEQFFGPGTRLTVL.

Note on this clone: The same CDR3 can be traced to other DNA sequences in this sample. The chain recombines TRBV12-3 or TRBV12-4 with TRBJ1-2; weak D call: TRBD1 (5 bases). The CDR3 has 13 residues. Between the trimmed V and J ends, which lost 4 bases and 2 bases, there was a span of 8 bases. CDR3: CASSSQGNYGYTF. CDR3 coding DNA: TGTGCCAGCAGTTCTCAGGGAAACTATGGCTACACCTTC.

This clone occurred a few times. J is TRBJ2-7 and V is TRBV29-1; D not resolved. Deletions cut 6 bases from V and 0 bases from J, with 6 bases between. The CDR3 runs 11 residues. The germline CDR1 and CDR2 sequences are SQVTM and ANQGSEA. For the CDR3, the DNA is TGCAGCGTAAGACTCTCCTACGAGCAGTACTTC. This codes for CSVRLSYEQYF.

The CDR3 DNA sequence: TGTGCCAGCAGCTTCGTAGGTGGCAACGAGCAGTACTTC. As protein: CASSFVGGNEQYF. This chain uses TRBV5-5 with TRBJ2-7; D call uncertain. Germline lookup yields CDR1 SGHKS and CDR2 YYEKEE (reference sequence). V was trimmed by 2 bases and J by 5 bases, leaving 11 bases between them. The CDR3 runs 13 residues.

The J gene is TRBJ1-2, the V gene TRBV30; 7 bases are shared with TRBD1. Trimming took 1 base from V and 8 from J; bases not matched to a gene: 7. CDR3 length: 13 amino acids. The germline V gene encodes CDR1 GTSNPN and CDR2 SVGIG (reference sequence). The CDR3 region is CAWSAELQGGYTF. The CDR3 DNA reads TGTGCCTGGAGTGCCGAACTACAGGGGGGCTACACCTTC.

The rearrangement links TRBV24-1 to TRBJ2-2; unclear D gene. The CDR3 is 12 residues long. The germline V and J ends were trimmed by 4 bases and 1 base, with 0 bases remaining between them. Germline assignment: CDR1 KGHDR and CDR2 SFDVKD. The CDR3 reads CATSENTGELFF. Here the CDR3 DNA reads TGTGCCACCAGTGAGAACACCGGGGAGCTGTTTTTT.

This sequence joins TRBV5-5 and TRBJ1-1, with no clear D. Germline V gene sequence: CDR1 SGHKS, CDR2 YYEKEE (reference sequence). The ends were cut back, 4 bases at V and 1 base at J, with 8 bases in the middle. The CDR3 extends over 13 amino acids. The CDR3 here is CASSSRPNTEAFF. DNA of the CDR3: TGTGCCAGCAGCAGCCGACCGAACACTGAAGCTTTCTTT.

The chain couples TRBV7-9 to TRBJ2-3, with 10 bases identical to TRBD2. There are 15 residues in the CDR3. The V segment lost 3 bases and the J segment 5 bases; nucleotides outside the gene matches: 5. CDR1 SEHNR and CDR2 FQNEAQ come from the germline V gene (reference sequence). For the CDR3, the DNA is TGTGCCAGCAGCTTGGTCCAGCGGGGGGGAGATACGCAGTATTTT. Translating gives CASSLVQRGGDTQYF.

CDR3 coding DNA: TGTGCCAGCAGCCCAAGGGACGAGCAGTACTTC. Protein: CASSPRDEQYF. The chain uses TRBV7-2 and TRBJ2-7; D gene ambiguous. Looked up from germline, CDR1 is SGHTA and CDR2 is FQGNSA. V gave up 5 bases and J gave up 5 bases, with 7 bases separating them. The CDR3 has 11 residues.

This clone showed up just once. The CDR3 loop reads CASRGQGEAQHF. As DNA, the CDR3 is TGTGCCAGCAGGGGACAGGGGGAAGCCCAGCATTTT. This chain uses TRBV6-6 with TRBJ1-5; TRBD1 agrees at 11 bases. Germline-derived CDR1 and CDR2 are MNHNY and SVGAGI (reference sequence). V shed 6 bases and J 11 bases; nucleotides not matched to a gene: 3. There are 12 residues in the CDR3.

The V and J genes are TRBV7-3 and TRBJ2-5, with 9 bases that match TRBD2. The germline V gene has CDR1 SGHTA and CDR2 FQGTGA. V gave up 3 bases and J gave up 5 bases; unmatched junction bases: 7. This CDR3 is built from 15 residues. The CDR3 DNA sequence: TGTGCCAGCAGCTTTGCGGGAGGGCCTGTGGAGACCCAGTACTTC. Protein: CASSFAGGPVETQYF. Full variable domain (rest looked up from reference TRBV7-3 and TRBJ2-5): GAGVSQTPSNKVTEKGKYVELRCDPISGHTALYWYRQSLGQGPEFLIYFQGTGAADDSGLPNDRFFAVRPEGSVSTLKIQRTERGDSAVYLCASSFAGGPVETQYFGPGTRLLVL.

The chain recombines TRBV29-1 with TRBJ2-1, with a tentative D call TRBD2 (7 bases). Germline lookup yields CDR1 SQVTM and CDR2 ANQGSEA. The CDR3 contains 14 residues. V was cut by 5 bases and J by 8 bases, with 19 bases left in between. CDR3 region: CSVLPREGGDEQFF. In DNA, the CDR3 is TGCAGCGTTCTCCCGAGGGAGGGGGGGGATGAGCAGTTCTTC.

The rearrangement uses TRBV7-9 and TRBJ1-2; D might be TRBD1 (6 bases). V lost 6 bases and J 8 bases, leaving 16 bases between the germline ends. Germline V gene lookup returns CDR1 SEHNR and CDR2 FQNEAQ (reference sequence). The CDR3 is 13 residues long. CDR3 amino acids: CASSRADSWGYTF. The CDR3 bases are TGTGCCAGCAGTAGGGCGGACAGTTGGGGCTACACCTTC.

The chain carries TRBV10-3 and TRBJ1-1, with D hard to call. CDR1 and CDR2 (germline): ENHRY, SYGVKD. The CDR3 spans 13 residues. Trimming shortened V by 3 bases and J by 6 bases, and 11 bases separated the two germline ends. The CDR3 region is CAISDSFFPEAFF. Here the CDR3 DNA reads TGTGCCATCAGTGATTCATTTTTCCCTGAAGCTTTCTTT.

The CDR3: CASSTLDRGGVNTEAFF. The CDR3 DNA follows: TGTGCCAGTAGTACCCTGGACAGGGGCGGGGTGAACACTGAAGCTTTCTTT. The chain uses TRBV19 and TRBJ1-1, with 9 bases aligning to TRBD1. The CDR3 is made up of 17 amino acids. V shed 4 bases and J 0 bases; nucleotides not matched to a gene: 9. Germline values: CDR1 LNHDA, CDR2 SQIVND (reference sequence).

This clone was picked up one time. V gene TRBV1 combines with J gene TRBJ2-7; no DNA check was done on the table's D call, TRBD1. TRBV1 is designated a pseudogene. The CDR3 extends over 18 amino acids. The DNA of the CDR3 is TGCACCAGCAGCCAAGCGCCCCCGGACCCCCTGACAGGGGCCGAGCAGTACTTC. As protein: CTSSQAPPDPLTGAEQYF.

The chain combines TRBV28 with TRBJ2-7; D call uncertain. CDR3 length: 11 amino acids. Between the trimmed V and J ends, which lost 5 bases and 7 bases, there was a span of 9 bases. CDR1 is MDHEN, CDR2 SYDVKM, per germline. CDR3 residues: CASSLLREQYF. CDR3 DNA sequence: TGTGCCAGCAGTCTTCTCCGGGAGCAGTACTTC.

V usage is TRBV2 and J usage is TRBJ1-6; TRBD1 matches 7 bases. CDR1 and CDR2 (germline): SNHLY, FYNNEI. The CDR3 has 16 residues. Losses at the gene ends were 11 bases for V and 0 bases for J; bases not matched to a gene: 10. The CDR3 spells CAGKGTASSYNSPLHF. The DNA of the CDR3 is TGTGCCGGAAAGGGGACAGCTAGCTCCTATAATTCACCCCTCCACTTT.

The chain uses TRBV28 and TRBJ2-1; 7 bases map to TRBD2. Trimming cost V 0 bases and J 7 bases; bases outside gene matches: 3. Germline CDR1 is MDHEN and CDR2 is SYDVKM. The CDR3 runs to 14 residues. CDR3 in amino acids: CASSLWGGTNEQFF. The CDR3, as DNA: TGTGCCAGCAGTTTATGGGGGGGGACGAATGAGCAGTTCTTC.

The table lists this clone with a count of one. The chain uses TRBV27 and TRBJ1-1; D uncertain. CDR3 length: 15 residues. Deletions cut 3 bases from V and 1 base from J, with 12 bases between. CDR1 is MNHEY, CDR2 SMNVEV, per germline (reference sequence). CDR3 region: CASSFQVGSNTEAFF. The CDR3 DNA reads TGTGCCAGCAGTTTCCAGGTAGGATCGAACACTGAAGCTTTCTTT.

CDR3: CASRGTSGGGAYEQYF. CDR3 nucleotide sequence: TGTGCCAGCAGAGGAACTAGCGGGGGAGGGGCCTACGAGCAGTACTTC. The chain recombines TRBV7-2 with TRBJ2-7; 11 bases agree with TRBD2. The CDR3 has 16 residues. CDR1 and CDR2 from the germline V gene are SGHTA and FQGNSA. V lost 6 bases and J lost 2; bases outside the gene matches: 9. The full variable domain, completed using reference TRBV7-2 and TRBJ2-7, is GAGVSQSPSNKVTEKGKDVELRCDPISGHTALYWYRQSLGQGLEFLIYFQGNSAPDKSGLPSDRFSAERTGGSVSTLTIQRTQQEDSAVYLCASRGTSGGGAYEQYFGPGTRLTVT.